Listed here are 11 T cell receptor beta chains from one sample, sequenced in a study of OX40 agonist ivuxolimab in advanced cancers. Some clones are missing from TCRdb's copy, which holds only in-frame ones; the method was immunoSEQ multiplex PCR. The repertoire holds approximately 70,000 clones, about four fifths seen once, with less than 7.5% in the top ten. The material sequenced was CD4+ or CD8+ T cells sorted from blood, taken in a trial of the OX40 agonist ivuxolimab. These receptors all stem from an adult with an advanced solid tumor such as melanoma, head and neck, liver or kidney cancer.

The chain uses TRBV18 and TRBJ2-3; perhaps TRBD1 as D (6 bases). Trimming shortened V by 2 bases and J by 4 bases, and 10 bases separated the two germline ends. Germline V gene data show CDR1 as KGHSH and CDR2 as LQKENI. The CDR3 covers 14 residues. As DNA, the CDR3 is TGTGCCAGCTCACCAACAGGGATTGCAGATACGCAGTATTTT. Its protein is CASSPTGIADTQYF.

CDR3 amino acids: CASTPRGTGDYEQYV. The CDR3 DNA reads TGTGCCAGCACCCCGAGGGGGACAGGGGACTACGAGCAGTACGTC. The chain links TRBV7-7 to TRBJ2-7; 10 bases map to TRBD1. CDR3 length equals 15 residues. Germline lookup yields CDR1 SSHAT and CDR2 FNYEAQ (reference sequence). J lost 3 bases, V lost 7 bases, and 9 bases had no gene match.

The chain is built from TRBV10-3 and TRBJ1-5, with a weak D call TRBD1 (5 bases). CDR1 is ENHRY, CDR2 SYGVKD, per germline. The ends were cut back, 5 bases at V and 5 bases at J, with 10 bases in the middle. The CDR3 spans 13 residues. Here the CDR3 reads CAISSGRDQPQHF. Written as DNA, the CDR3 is TGTGCCATCAGTTCAGGGCGGGATCAGCCCCAGCATTTT.

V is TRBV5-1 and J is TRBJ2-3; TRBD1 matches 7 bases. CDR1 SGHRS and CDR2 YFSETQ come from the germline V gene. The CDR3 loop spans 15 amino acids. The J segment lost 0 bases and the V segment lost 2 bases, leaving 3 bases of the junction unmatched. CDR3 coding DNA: TGCGCCAGCAGCTTAGGGACAGCAAGCACAGATACGCAGTATTTT. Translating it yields CASSLGTASTDTQYF.

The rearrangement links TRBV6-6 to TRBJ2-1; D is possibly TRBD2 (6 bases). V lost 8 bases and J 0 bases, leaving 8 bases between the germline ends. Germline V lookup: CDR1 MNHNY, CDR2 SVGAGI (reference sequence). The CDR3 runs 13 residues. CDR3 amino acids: CASGLSSYNEQFF. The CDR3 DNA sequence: TGTGCCAGCGGACTAAGCTCCTACAATGAGCAGTTCTTC.

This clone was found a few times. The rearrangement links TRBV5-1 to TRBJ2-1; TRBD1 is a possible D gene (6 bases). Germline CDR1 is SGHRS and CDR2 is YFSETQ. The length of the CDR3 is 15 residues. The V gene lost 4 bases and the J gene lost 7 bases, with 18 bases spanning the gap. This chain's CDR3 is CASSPTGTQGNEQFF. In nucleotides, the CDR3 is TGCGCCAGCAGCCCCACCGGGACGCAGGGGAATGAGCAGTTCTTC.

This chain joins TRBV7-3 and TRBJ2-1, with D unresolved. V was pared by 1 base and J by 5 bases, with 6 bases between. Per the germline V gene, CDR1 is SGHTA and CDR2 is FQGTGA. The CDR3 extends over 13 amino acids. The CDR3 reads CASSLMVDNEQFF. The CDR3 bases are TGTGCCAGCAGCTTAATGGTCGACAATGAGCAGTTCTTC.

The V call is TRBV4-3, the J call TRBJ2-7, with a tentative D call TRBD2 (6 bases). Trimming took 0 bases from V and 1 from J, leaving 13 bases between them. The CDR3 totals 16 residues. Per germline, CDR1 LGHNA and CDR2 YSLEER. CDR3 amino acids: CASSQDWTISSYEQYF. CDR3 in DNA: TGCGCCAGCAGCCAAGATTGGACTATCTCATCCTACGAGCAGTACTTC.

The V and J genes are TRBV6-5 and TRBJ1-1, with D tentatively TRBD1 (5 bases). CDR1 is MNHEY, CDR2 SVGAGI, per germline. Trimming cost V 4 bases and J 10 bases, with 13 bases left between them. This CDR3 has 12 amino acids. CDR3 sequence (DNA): TGTGCCAGCAGTTGGTCCGGGACGAGAGCTTTCTTT. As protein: CASSWSGTRAFF.

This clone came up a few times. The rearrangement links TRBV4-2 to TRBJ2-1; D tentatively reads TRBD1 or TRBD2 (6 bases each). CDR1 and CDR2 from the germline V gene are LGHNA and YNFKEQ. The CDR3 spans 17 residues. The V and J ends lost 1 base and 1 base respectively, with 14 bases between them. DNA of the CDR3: TGTGCCAGCAGCCAAGCCCAGGGGACTGCTTCCTACAATGAGCAGTTCTTC. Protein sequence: CASSQAQGTASYNEQFF.

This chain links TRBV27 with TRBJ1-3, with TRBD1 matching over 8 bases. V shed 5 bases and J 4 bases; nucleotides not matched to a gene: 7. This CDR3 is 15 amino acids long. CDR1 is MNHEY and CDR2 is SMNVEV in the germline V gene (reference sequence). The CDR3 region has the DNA TGTGCCAGCAGTCGGACAGGGCTCCTAGGAAACACCATATATTTT. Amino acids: CASSRTGLLGNTIYF.